This entry lists 26 T cell receptor beta chains sequenced from one sample in a study of blood T cell repertoires in COVID-19. The protocol was immunoSEQ multiplex PCR, while the TCRdb copy is restricted to in-frame clones and leaves out a portion. The sample lists around 110,000 clones, 76% seen once, with 6.2% in the top ten. Sequenced input: peripheral blood. Receptors originate from a man at least 80 years old with COVID-19, enrolled during active disease.

This clone was detected once. This rearrangement joins TRBV29-1 to TRBJ1-1, with a tentative D call TRBD1 (5 bases). Trimming removed 3 bases from V and 4 bases from J, with 9 bases in between. Per germline, CDR1 SQVTM and CDR2 ANQGSEA. The CDR3 extends over 12 amino acids. Written as DNA, the CDR3 is TGCAGCGTTGACGCAGGGTTCACTGAAGCTTTCTTT. Its translation is CSVDAGFTEAFF.

The genes are TRBV29-1 and TRBJ2-2, with 7 nucleotides matching TRBD2. The CDR3 totals 16 residues. The germline gives CDR1 SQVTM, CDR2 ANQGSEA. V lost 1 base and J lost 2; bases outside the gene matches: 7. The CDR3 DNA sequence: TGCAGCGTTGAAGTAGGACGCGGGAGAAACACCGGGGAGCTGTTTTTT. This translates into CSVEVGRGRNTGELFF.

This clone has a single count. J is TRBJ2-6 and V is TRBV9; 7 nucleotides align to TRBD1. The CDR3 spans 19 residues. Germline V CDR1 and CDR2: SGDLS, YYNGEE. Losses at the gene ends were 2 bases for V and 0 bases for J; bases not matched to a gene: 11. This chain's CDR3 is CASSVGPGQPASGANVLTF. Here the CDR3 DNA reads TGTGCCAGCAGCGTGGGACCGGGACAGCCAGCCTCTGGGGCCAACGTCCTGACTTTC.

The CDR3 bases are TGTGCCAGCAGTTCCCGAGAAGGGGCCAACGTCCTGACTTTC. Protein sequence: CASSSREGANVLTF. The gene calls are TRBV28 and TRBJ2-6; D is unclear. Trimming took 4 bases from V and 4 from J, leaving 8 bases between them. The CDR3 totals 14 residues. Germline CDR1 MDHEN, CDR2 SYDVKM.

The chain recombines TRBV28 with TRBJ1-2; 7 positions match TRBD1. The CDR3 runs to 14 residues. The trim removed 7 bases at V and 6 bases at J, leaving 11 bases unmatched. Germline loops: CDR1 MDHEN, CDR2 SYDVKM. CDR3 in amino acids: CASTAPGQVDGYTF. Written as DNA, the CDR3 is TGTGCCAGCACCGCCCCCGGACAGGTGGATGGCTACACCTTC.

The chain uses TRBV13 and TRBJ1-2, with TRBD1 matching 8 bases. Germline values: CDR1 PRHDT, CDR2 FYEKMQ (reference sequence). The J segment lost 6 bases and the V segment lost 5 bases, leaving 11 bases of the junction unmatched. CDR3 length: 15 residues. The CDR3 DNA reads as TGTGCCAGCAGCACCTCGGGACAGGACGCGGATGGCTACACCTTC. Its protein is CASSTSGQDADGYTF.

This rearrangement joins TRBV6-5 to TRBJ2-7, with 7 nucleotides matching TRBD2. This CDR3 has 13 amino acids. The V and J ends lost 0 bases and 6 bases, in that order; junction bases with no gene match: 2. Germline assignment: CDR1 MNHEY and CDR2 SVGAGI. The DNA of the CDR3 is TGTGCCAGCAGTTACTCGACGGGGGGCGAGCAGTACTTC. Its translation is CASSYSTGGEQYF.

In this sample, this clone turned up once. V gene TRBV7-2 combines with J gene TRBJ2-1; weak D call: TRBD1 (6 bases). The length of the CDR3 is 16 residues. V was pared by 7 bases and J by 0 bases, with 16 bases between. CDR1 and CDR2 from the germline V gene are SGHTA and FQGNSA. The CDR3 DNA reads as TGTGCCAGCACCCTGGGGGCGGTGAGCTCCTACAATGAGCAGTTCTTC. As protein: CASTLGAVSSYNEQFF.

V is TRBV10-3 and J is TRBJ1-2, with unresolved D. The CDR3 is 13 residues long. Germline V gene data show CDR1 as ENHRY and CDR2 as SYGVKD. The V end lost 8 bases, the J end lost 0 bases, and 10 bases lay between the germline ends. In DNA, the CDR3 is TGTGCCATCTCCCCGGAGACTAACTATGGCTACACCTTC. Its protein product is CAISPETNYGYTF.

The rearrangement joins TRBV4-1 to TRBJ1-2; D call uncertain. This CDR3 has 15 residues. The germline V and J ends were trimmed by 2 bases and 9 bases, with 19 bases remaining between them. The V gene's germline CDR1 is MGHRA and CDR2 YSYEKL. In nucleotides, the CDR3 is TGCGCCAGCAGCCAACACAGCCTGCCTGGTGGTAGCTACACCTTC. Protein product: CASSQHSLPGGSYTF.

This clone was found a few times. The rearrangement links TRBV27 to TRBJ1-5; D not certain. The germline V and J ends were trimmed by 3 bases and 3 bases, with 12 bases remaining between them. Germline lookup yields CDR1 MNHEY and CDR2 SMNVEV (reference sequence). The CDR3 spans 15 residues. DNA for the CDR3: TGTGCCAGCAGTTTTCAGGCGAACTCCAATCAGCCCCAGCATTTT. Protein sequence: CASSFQANSNQPQHF.

The rearrangement joins TRBV5-1 to TRBJ1-2, with D tentatively TRBD1 (5 bases). V dropped 4 bases and J dropped 8 bases, with 24 bases sitting between them. Germline values: CDR1 SGHRS, CDR2 YFSETQ. The CDR3 spans 16 residues. CDR3 coding DNA: TGCGCCAGCAGCCAAACGGGCGGGGGAGTCGGGGTCGGCTACACCTTC. Protein product: CASSQTGGGVGVGYTF.

This clone has only a few counts. This chain uses TRBV2 with TRBJ2-3; 7 bases align to TRBD1. Trimming at V came to 3 bases and at J to 6 bases, leaving 9 bases not matched to a gene. Germline V gives CDR1 SNHLY, CDR2 FYNNEI. The CDR3 loop spans 15 amino acids. The CDR3 bases are TGTGCCAGCAGTGATATCACAGGGGCGATGGATACGCAGTATTTT. It translates to CASSDITGAMDTQYF.

The rearrangement uses TRBV12-3 or TRBV12-4 and TRBJ1-3, with D possibly being TRBD1 (6 bases). V was trimmed by 7 bases and J by 4 bases, leaving 11 bases between them. The CDR3 has 13 residues. The CDR3 sequence is CASTRQGGNTIYF. The DNA for the CDR3 is TGTGCCAGCACCCGGCAGGGGGGAAACACCATATATTTT.

The V and J genes are TRBV6-2 or TRBV6-3 and TRBJ1-5, with 7 nucleotides matching TRBD1. The J segment lost 2 bases and the V segment lost 6 bases, leaving 4 bases of the junction unmatched. Germline V CDR1 and CDR2: MNHEY, SVGEGT. This CDR3 spans 14 amino acids. CDR3 in amino acids: CASSRQGGNQPQHF. CDR3 DNA: TGTGCCAGCAGCAGACAGGGAGGCAATCAGCCCCAGCATTTT.

The V and J genes are TRBV27 and TRBJ1-6; 7 bases match TRBD1. Per germline, CDR1 MNHEY and CDR2 SMNVEV (reference sequence). The CDR3 runs 16 residues. Trimming removed 5 bases from V and 3 bases from J; junction bases left unmatched: 7. The CDR3: CASSLSYRGYNSPLHF. CDR3 nucleotide sequence: TGTGCCAGCAGTCTCTCCTACAGGGGCTATAATTCACCCCTCCACTTT.

J is TRBJ2-1 and V is TRBV5-4; 15 nucleotides align to TRBD2. This CDR3 has 18 amino acids. Trimming took 4 bases from V and 1 from J; bases not matched to a gene: 6. Germline V gives CDR1 SGHNT, CDR2 YYREEE (reference sequence). The CDR3 spells CASSGGLAGGQSYNEQFF. The CDR3 bases are TGTGCCAGCAGCGGCGGACTAGCGGGAGGGCAGTCCTACAATGAGCAGTTCTTC.

The V and J genes are TRBV2 and TRBJ1-3, with 9 bases that match TRBD1. Germline V gene sequence: CDR1 SNHLY, CDR2 FYNNEI. CDR3 length: 16 amino acids. V lost 7 bases to trimming and J lost 1 base; unmatched junction nucleotides: 8. CDR3 in amino acids: CASNRGLGRSGNTIYF. CDR3 coding DNA: TGTGCCAGCAACAGGGGGCTTGGTCGGTCTGGAAACACCATATATTTT.

V gene TRBV5-1 combines with J gene TRBJ2-2; 12 bases match TRBD2. Germline V CDR1 and CDR2: SGHRS, YFSETQ. J lost 3 bases, V lost 4 bases, and 4 bases had no gene match. This CDR3 has 16 amino acids. CDR3 bases: TGCGCCAGCAGCCCGGGGACTAGCGGGCACACCGGGGAGCTGTTTTTT. The encoded protein is CASSPGTSGHTGELFF. The whole variable domain, filled in from reference TRBV5-1 and TRBJ2-2, reads KAGVTQTPRYLIKTRGQQVTLSCSPISGHRSVSWYQQTPGQGLQFLFEYFSETQRNKGNFPGRFSGRQFSNSRSEMNVSTLELGDSALYLCASSPGTSGHTGELFFGEGSRLTVL.

This clone has a handful of counts. This sequence joins TRBV11-3 and TRBJ2-3, with TRBD1 as a possible D gene (6 bases). The CDR3 consists of 15 residues. Per the germline V gene, CDR1 is SGHNT and CDR2 is YENEEA. V gave up 5 bases and J gave up 2 bases, with 14 bases separating them. The CDR3 DNA sequence: TGTGCCAGCAGCACCGGGACAAACCTCACAGATACGCAGTATTTT. This gives the protein CASSTGTNLTDTQYF. The full variable domain, rest sourced from reference TRBV11-3 and TRBJ2-3, is EAGVVQSPRYKIIEKKQPVAFWCNPISGHNTLYWYLQNLGQGPELLIRYENEEAVDDSQLPKDRFSAERLKGVDSTLKIQPAELGDSAVYLCASSTGTNLTDTQYFGPGTRLTVL.

This clone was seen a few times. V and J are TRBV7-2 and TRBJ2-1; 8 nucleotides match TRBD2. Germline CDR1 SGHTA, CDR2 FQGNSA. The CDR3 is 13 amino acids. V lost 4 bases to trimming and J lost 13 bases; unmatched junction nucleotides: 9. CDR3: CASSSTGRDSQFF. CDR3 DNA sequence: TGTGCCAGCAGCTCCACCGGGAGGGACTCCCAGTTCTTC.

The rearrangement links TRBV6-2 or TRBV6-3 to TRBJ2-3; D remains unclear. Germline lookup yields CDR1 MNHEY and CDR2 SVGEGT. The V gene lost 4 bases and the J gene lost 9 bases, with 17 bases spanning the gap. The CDR3 covers 14 residues. CDR3: CASSSSGRLGTQYF. The CDR3 DNA reads TGTGCCAGCAGTTCCTCCGGTAGGCTGGGCACGCAGTATTTT.

V is TRBV7-2 and J is TRBJ2-7; 12 bases are shared with TRBD2. The CDR3 covers 14 residues. CDR1 and CDR2 (germline): SGHTA, FQGNSA. V gave up 5 bases and J gave up 1 base; unmatched junction bases: 0. The CDR3 loop is CASSGLAGSYEQYF. The DNA for the CDR3 is TGTGCCAGCAGCGGACTAGCGGGGTCCTACGAGCAGTACTTC.

The chain links TRBV6-1 to TRBJ1-2, with D possibly matching TRBD1 (5 bases). The CDR3 totals 16 residues. V gave up 4 bases and J gave up 5 bases, with 20 bases separating them. From germline, CDR1 is MNHNS and CDR2 SASEGT. CDR3 sequence: CASSVAGFWGGYGYTF. The CDR3 DNA reads as TGTGCCAGCAGTGTGGCAGGATTTTGGGGGGGTTATGGCTACACCTTC.

The gene calls are TRBV28 and TRBJ2-3, with 13 nucleotides matching TRBD2. The CDR3 contains 17 residues. Germline V CDR1 and CDR2: MDHEN, SYDVKM. J gave up 1 base and V 0 bases, and 1 base lay outside the gene matches. In nucleotides, the CDR3 is TGTGCCAGCAGTTTATGGGGGACTAGCGGGGGCACAGATACGCAGTATTTT. Translated: CASSLWGTSGGTDTQYF.

The CDR3 region is CASSYSYRFAYEQYF. CDR3 DNA: TGTGCCAGCAGTTACTCTTACAGATTCGCCTACGAGCAGTACTTC. The chain joins TRBV6-5 to TRBJ2-7, with D uncertain. The V gene lost 0 bases and the J gene lost 2 bases, with 11 bases spanning the gap. This CDR3 region has 15 residues. CDR1 and CDR2 (germline): MNHEY, SVGAGI.